This T cell receptor beta chain was documented in a study of tumor and adjacent non-tumor tissue in lung cancer. Whole-study findings and limits: Tumor tissue had significantly higher TCR diversity than normal lung.

The library came from three nested PCR rounds adapted from ARM-PCR protocols. TCRdb used MiXCR to reprocess the multiplex PCR reads, holding one entry per CDR3 protein. The sample has approximately 70,000 distinct CDR3 sequences, less than 80% seen once. V was clipped by 5 bases and J by 5 bases, with 16 bases between them. CDR1 is SGHAT, CDR2 FQNNGV, per germline. This CDR3 region has 15 residues. This clonotype occurred many times. Its antigen is undetermined. The template was RNA from unsorted bulk tissue. This chain joins TRBV11-2 and TRBJ2-1; D call uncertain. Sequenced sample: lung tumor tissue. This TCR derives from a man aged 60 to 69 with non-small cell lung cancer. CDR3 nucleotide sequence: TGTGCCAGCAGCCCTCGTGGGCGGAACGACAATGAGCAGTTCTTC. Translating gives CASSPRGRNDNEQFF.